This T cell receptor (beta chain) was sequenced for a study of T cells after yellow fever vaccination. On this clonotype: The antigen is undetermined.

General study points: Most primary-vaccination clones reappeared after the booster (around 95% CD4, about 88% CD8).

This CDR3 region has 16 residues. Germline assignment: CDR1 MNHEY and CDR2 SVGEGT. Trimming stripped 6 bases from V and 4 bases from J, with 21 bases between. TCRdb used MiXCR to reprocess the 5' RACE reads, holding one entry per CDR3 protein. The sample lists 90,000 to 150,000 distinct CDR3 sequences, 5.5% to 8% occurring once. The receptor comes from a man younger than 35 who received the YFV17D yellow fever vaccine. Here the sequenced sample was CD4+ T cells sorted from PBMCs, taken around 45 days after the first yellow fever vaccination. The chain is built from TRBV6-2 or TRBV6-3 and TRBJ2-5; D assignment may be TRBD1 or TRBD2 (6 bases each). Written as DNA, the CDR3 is TGTGCCAGCAGACCTTACATCAGGGGAGGACGAGAGACCCAGTACTTC. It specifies CASRPYIRGGRETQYF.